This T cell receptor beta chain was retrieved from a study of regulatory T cells in long-lasting Graves disease. V was pared by 1 base and J by 4 bases, with 9 bases of the junction left unmatched. Germline assignment: CDR1 SQVTM and CDR2 ANQGSEA. The CDR3 contains 15 residues. Time point denoted: persistent/refractory GD, antithyroid drugs over 5 years with positive TRAb. Construction of the TCR library relied on RNA isolated from PBMCs. Library construction for TCR beta used iRepertoire HTBI primers and Arm-PCR of CDR3 regions. Using its own MiXCR run on the multiplex PCR reads, TCRdb lists one record per CDR3 protein. The sample lists over 650,000 distinct CDR3 sequences, approximately 29% seen once, with roughly 40% in the top ten.

The sequences come from peripheral blood mononuclear cells (PBMCs), collected when the disease was refractory, from a patient treated with antithyroid drugs. This sequence was found in a female donor with Graves disease. This sequence joins TRBV29-1 and TRBJ1-2, with 7 bases identical to TRBD1. This CDR3 is CSVEGGHTGVYGYTF. The CDR3 coding sequence is TGCAGCGTTGAAGGAGGGCATACAGGGGTCTATGGCTACACCTTC.